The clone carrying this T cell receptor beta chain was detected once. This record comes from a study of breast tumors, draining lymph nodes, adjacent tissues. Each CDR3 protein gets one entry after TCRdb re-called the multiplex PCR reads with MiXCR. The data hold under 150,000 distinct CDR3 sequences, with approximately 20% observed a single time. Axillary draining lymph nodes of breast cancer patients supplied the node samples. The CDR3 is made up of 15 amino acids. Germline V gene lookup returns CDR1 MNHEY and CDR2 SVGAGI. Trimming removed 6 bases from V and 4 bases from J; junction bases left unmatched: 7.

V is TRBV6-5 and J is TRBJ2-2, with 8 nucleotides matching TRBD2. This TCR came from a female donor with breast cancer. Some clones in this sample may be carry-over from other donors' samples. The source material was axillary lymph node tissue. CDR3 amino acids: CASRGLAIGTGELFF. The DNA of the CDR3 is TGTGCCAGCAGAGGACTAGCCATCGGCACCGGGGAGCTGTTTTTT.